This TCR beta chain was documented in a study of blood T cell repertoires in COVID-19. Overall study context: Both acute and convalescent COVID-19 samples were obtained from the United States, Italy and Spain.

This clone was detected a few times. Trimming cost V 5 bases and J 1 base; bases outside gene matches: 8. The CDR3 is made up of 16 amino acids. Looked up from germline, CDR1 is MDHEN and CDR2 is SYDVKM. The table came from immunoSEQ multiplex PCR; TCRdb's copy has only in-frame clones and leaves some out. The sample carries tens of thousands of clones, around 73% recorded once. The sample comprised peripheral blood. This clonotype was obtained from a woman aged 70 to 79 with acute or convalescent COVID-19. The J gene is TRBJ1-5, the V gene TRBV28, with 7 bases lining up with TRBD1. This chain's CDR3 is CASSPRTGRSNQPQHF. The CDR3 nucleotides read TGTGCCAGCAGTCCCCGGACAGGTAGGAGCAATCAGCCCCAGCATTTT.